The rows below give T cell receptor beta chains drawn from one sample of a study of T-cell memory formation after mild COVID-19. TCRdb analysed the 5' RACE reads with MiXCR anew, one entry per CDR3 protein. The sample shows roughly 160,000 distinct CDR3 sequences, over 10% of them seen only once. Sequencing was carried out using PBMCs or a T cell subset sorted from them (not recorded which). These receptors were obtained from a man in his late teens or twenties who had mild COVID-19 (a few samples of this study predate the infection). Cell type and time point are not known. Each CDR3 is given with its conserved first and last residue. Each record gives: D gene, clone size, J gene, CDR3 length, V gene, CDR3 protein, CDR3 DNA. The D gene is left open where the match is weak. Clone size is stated in some rows and not others, as once, few, many or a class when expanded.

D: -
size: -
J: TRBJ2-4
length: 17
V: TRBV29-1
CDR3: CSVDRTPNRLAKNIQYF
DNA: TGCAGCGTTGACAGGACACCAAATCGACTAGCCAAAAACATTCAGTACTTC

D: -
size: -
J: TRBJ1-4
length: 12
V: TRBV20-1
CDR3: CSAGQRNEKLFF
DNA: TGCAGTGCTGGACAGAGGAATGAAAAACTGTTTTTT

D: TRBD1
size: -
J: TRBJ1-5
length: 13
V: TRBV10-1
CDR3: CASTNRGPQPQHF
DNA: TGCGCCAGCACTAACAGGGGGCCACAGCCCCAGCATTTT

D: -
size: few
J: TRBJ1-2
length: 16
V: TRBV4-3
CDR3: CASSQATSRASYGYTF
DNA: TGCGCCAGCAGCCAAGCAACGAGCAGGGCCAGCTATGGCTACACCTTC

D: -
size: -
J: TRBJ2-7
length: 14
V: TRBV27
CDR3: CASSLSSLQDEQYF
DNA: TGTGCCAGCAGTTTATCGTCTTTACAGGACGAGCAGTACTTC

D: -
size: -
J: TRBJ2-2
length: 13
V: TRBV11-2
CDR3: CASSRTNTGELFF
DNA: TGTGCCAGCAGCCGGACGAACACCGGGGAGCTGTTTTTT

D: -
size: -
J: TRBJ2-5
length: 15
V: TRBV6-5
CDR3: CASRRGNTIQETQYF
DNA: TGTGCCAGCAGAAGGGGGAATACGATACAAGAGACCCAGTACTTC

D: -
size: -
J: TRBJ1-5
length: 13
V: TRBV19
CDR3: CASGRGLGQPQHF
DNA: TGTGCCAGTGGGCGGGGTCTCGGTCAGCCCCAGCATTTT

D: TRBD2
size: few
J: TRBJ2-3
length: 19
V: TRBV7-2
CDR3: CASSLGGRWTSGFTDTQYF
DNA: TGTGCCAGCAGCTTAGGGGGACGATGGACTAGCGGATTTACAGATACGCAGTATTTT

D: -
size: -
J: TRBJ1-6
length: 12
V: TRBV7-2
CDR3: CASSLAGRPLHF
DNA: TGTGCCAGCAGCTTAGCCGGGCGGCCCCTCCACTTT

D: TRBD1
size: -
J: TRBJ1-2
length: 13
V: TRBV6-1
CDR3: CASSEIQGASYTF
DNA: TGTGCCAGCAGTGAAATACAGGGGGCGAGTTACACCTTC

D: TRBD2
size: few
J: TRBJ2-7
length: 14
V: TRBV20-1
CDR3: CSAPRQVPGGEQYF
DNA: TGCAGTGCTCCCCGGCAGGTCCCGGGGGGCGAGCAGTACTTC

D: -
size: few
J: TRBJ2-7
length: 13
V: TRBV2
CDR3: CASSGRRFYEQYF
DNA: TGTGCCAGCAGTGGGAGACGTTTCTACGAGCAGTACTTC

D: TRBD2
size: few
J: TRBJ2-4
length: 17
V: TRBV20-1
CDR3: CSASFAGGRRTKNIQYF
DNA: TGCAGTGCTAGTTTCGCGGGGGGGCGAAGAACCAAAAACATTCAGTACTTC

D: -
size: -
J: TRBJ2-1
length: 13
V: TRBV5-1
CDR3: CASSFQGLNEQFF
DNA: TGCGCCAGCAGCTTTCAAGGCCTAAATGAGCAGTTCTTC

D: -
size: few
J: TRBJ1-5
length: 15
V: TRBV5-5
CDR3: CASSFSGGGDQPQHF
DNA: TGTGCCAGCAGCTTCTCGGGTGGAGGAGATCAGCCCCAGCATTTT

D: -
size: many
J: TRBJ2-2
length: 13
V: TRBV6-5
CDR3: CASSLITTGELFF
DNA: TGTGCCAGCAGCCTGATTACAACCGGGGAGCTGTTTTTT

D: -
size: -
J: TRBJ1-1
length: 14
V: TRBV7-3
CDR3: CASSFMGGTTEAFF
DNA: TGTGCCAGCAGCTTTATGGGGGGAACTACTGAAGCTTTCTTT

D: -
size: many
J: TRBJ2-1
length: 13
V: TRBV6-5
CDR3: CASRWGSYNEQFF
DNA: TGTGCCAGCAGATGGGGCTCCTACAATGAGCAGTTCTTC

D: TRBD1
size: few
J: TRBJ1-1
length: 13
V: TRBV12-3/TRBV12-4
CDR3: CASRTRDRAEAFF
DNA: TGTGCCAGCAGGACCCGGGACAGGGCTGAAGCTTTCTTT

D: -
size: few
J: TRBJ1-2
length: 14
V: TRBV7-9
CDR3: CASSLDPGAYGYTF
DNA: TGTGCCAGCAGCTTAGACCCGGGGGCCTATGGCTACACCTTC

D: -
size: many
J: TRBJ1-5
length: 15
V: TRBV7-2
CDR3: CASSVAAGPNQPQHF
DNA: TGTGCCAGCAGCGTCGCGGCAGGGCCCAATCAGCCCCAGCATTTT

D: TRBD2
size: few
J: TRBJ2-5
length: 16
V: TRBV5-8
CDR3: CASSLVAGSGQETQYF
DNA: TGTGCCAGCAGCTTGGTAGCGGGGTCAGGGCAAGAGACCCAGTACTTC

D: -
size: -
J: TRBJ2-3
length: 15
V: TRBV3-1
CDR3: CASIPSWVWTDTQYF
DNA: TGTGCCAGCATCCCCAGCTGGGTTTGGACAGATACGCAGTATTTT

D: -
size: -
J: TRBJ1-2
length: 14
V: TRBV7-9
CDR3: CASSLAGRENGYTF
DNA: TGTGCCAGCAGCTTAGCAGGCAGGGAGAATGGCTACACCTTC

D: TRBD1
size: -
J: TRBJ2-7
length: 16
V: TRBV14
CDR3: CASSQEYRGRSYEQYF
DNA: TGTGCCAGCAGCCAGGAATACAGGGGACGGTCCTACGAGCAGTACTTC

D: -
size: few
J: TRBJ2-5
length: 14
V: TRBV24-1
CDR3: CATSPRGPPETQYF
DNA: TGTGCCACCAGTCCCCGGGGGCCTCCGGAGACCCAGTACTTC

D: TRBD2
size: many
J: TRBJ2-4
length: 20
V: TRBV4-1
CDR3: CASSQTRATSVPIAKNIQYF
DNA: TGCGCCAGCAGCCAAACCAGGGCTACTAGCGTTCCAATAGCCAAAAACATTCAGTACTTC

D: -
size: few
J: TRBJ1-5
length: 14
V: TRBV7-8
CDR3: CASSLGIRNQPQHF
DNA: TGTGCCAGCAGCTTGGGGATCCGCAATCAGCCCCAGCATTTT

D: -
size: -
J: TRBJ1-2
length: 14
V: TRBV7-9
CDR3: CASSLLRGTYGYTF
DNA: TGTGCCAGCAGCTTATTGAGGGGCACCTATGGCTACACCTTC

D: -
size: few
J: TRBJ2-6
length: 12
V: TRBV7-9
CDR3: CASSRTTNVLTF
DNA: TGTGCCAGCAGCCGGACGACCAACGTCCTGACTTTC

D: TRBD1
size: -
J: TRBJ2-1
length: 15
V: TRBV6-6
CDR3: CASSSAGTGAGEQFF
DNA: TGTGCCAGCAGTTCCGCCGGGACAGGGGCGGGTGAGCAGTTCTTC

D: -
size: -
J: TRBJ1-5
length: 14
V: TRBV20-1
CDR3: CSARVNGQHQPQHF
DNA: TGCAGTGCTAGAGTAAACGGACAGCATCAGCCCCAGCATTTT

D: -
size: -
J: TRBJ1-2
length: 13
V: TRBV6-5
CDR3: CASSYAGNYGYTF
DNA: TGTGCCAGCAGTTACGCAGGGAACTATGGCTACACCTTC

D: -
size: -
J: TRBJ1-2
length: 14
V: TRBV7-2
CDR3: CASSISDGSYGYTF
DNA: TGTGCCAGCAGCATATCGGACGGATCCTATGGCTACACCTTC

D: -
size: few
J: TRBJ1-6
length: 13
V: TRBV12-5
CDR3: CASGRPGYSPLHF
DNA: TGTGCTAGTGGTCGCCCGGGGTATTCACCCCTCCACTTT

D: -
size: many
J: TRBJ2-5
length: 14
V: TRBV5-5
CDR3: CASTKGQDGETQYF
DNA: TGTGCCAGCACCAAGGGGCAGGACGGAGAGACCCAGTACTTC

D: -
size: -
J: TRBJ1-1
length: 14
V: TRBV5-1
CDR3: CASSLVPGHTEAFF
DNA: TGCGCCAGCAGCTTGGTCCCAGGGCACACTGAAGCTTTCTTT

D: -
size: -
J: TRBJ1-6
length: 15
V: TRBV9
CDR3: CASSPFEGQASPLHF
DNA: TGTGCCAGCAGCCCCTTTGAGGGGCAAGCTTCACCCCTCCACTTT

D: TRBD1
size: -
J: TRBJ1-6
length: 15
V: TRBV2
CDR3: CASTPGGTDNSPLHF
DNA: TGTGCCAGCACACCTGGGGGGACAGATAATTCACCCCTCCACTTT

D: -
size: -
J: TRBJ2-2
length: 13
V: TRBV19
CDR3: CASSGSGGGELFF
DNA: TGTGCCAGTAGTGGTAGTGGAGGCGGGGAGCTGTTTTTT